One sample yielded the 20 T cell receptor beta chains listed below, sequenced in a study of CD8 T cells in ankylosing spondylitis (TCRdb year 2017). Libraries were constructed by 5' RACE. Data came from an Illumina HiSeq 2500. The public reads were reanalyzed by TCRdb: fastp trimming at Q25, MiXCR alignment, in-frame beta chains only. Duplicate CDR3 protein sequences are folded into a single record with the most common DNA and genes. The sample contains around 340,000 distinct CDR3 sequences, about 14% of them found a single time. The top ten clonotypes cover 0.9% to 1.2% of the sample. The sequenced sample was blood, either unsorted or a sorted T cell fraction (not recorded which). The receptors here all came from a male donor with ankylosing spondylitis or in good health (not recorded which).

This clonotype occurred a few times. The rearrangement links TRBV5-1 to TRBJ2-1; no firm D call. Germline CDR1 is SGHRS and CDR2 is YFSETQ. The CDR3 sequence is 13 residues long. Between the trimmed V and J ends, which lost 2 bases and 6 bases, there was a span of 9 bases. CDR3 sequence (DNA): TGCGCCAGCAGCTTAACCACATTCAATGAGCAGTTCTTC. It is translated as CASSLTTFNEQFF.

The J gene is TRBJ2-7, the V gene TRBV5-1; D is uncertain. This CDR3 contains 14 residues. Trimming pared 3 bases from V and 1 base from J, leaving 11 bases between. Germline loops: CDR1 SGHRS, CDR2 YFSETQ. The CDR3 DNA follows: TGCGCCAGCAGCTCCCCGGCAGGTTCCTACGAGCAGTACTTC. Translating gives CASSSPAGSYEQYF.

In this sample, this clonotype turned up a few times. The chain uses TRBV7-8 and TRBJ2-2; D is ambiguous. Trimming removed 2 bases at V and 0 bases at J, with 4 bases between. Germline V lookup: CDR1 SGHVS, CDR2 FQNEAQ. This CDR3 spans 14 amino acids. The CDR3 here is CASSLLANTGELFF. CDR3 nucleotides: TGTGCCAGCAGCTTACTAGCGAACACCGGGGAGCTGTTTTTT. The full variable domain, its missing parts supplied by reference TRBV7-8 and TRBJ2-2, is GAGVSQSPRYKVAKRGQDVALRCDPISGHVSLFWYQQALGQGPEFLTYFQNEAQLDKSGLPSDRFFAERPEGSVSTLKIQRTQQEDSAVYLCASSLLANTGELFFGEGSRLTVL.

This clonotype was detected only a few times. The CDR3 DNA reads TGCAGCGTTAAAAGTAAGCGGGACAGTTCATCCGGGGAGCTGTTTTTT. Residues: CSVKSKRDSSSGELFF. V gene TRBV29-1 combines with J gene TRBJ2-2; the D call may be TRBD1 or TRBD2 (7 bases each). The CDR3 runs to 16 residues. From germline, CDR1 is SQVTM and CDR2 ANQGSEA. V was cut by 5 bases and J by 6 bases, with 22 bases left in between.

This clonotype was counted only a few times. This chain uses TRBV12-3 or TRBV12-4 with TRBJ1-2; a possible D gene is TRBD1 (6 bases). The CDR3 runs 16 residues. V lost 8 bases and J lost 5, with 24 bases in between. CDR3 in amino acids: CASFSFSTGGVYGYTF. DNA of the CDR3: TGTGCCAGCTTTTCCTTCTCGACAGGAGGGGTTTATGGCTACACCTTC.

This clonotype was observed a few times. The V and J genes are TRBV7-9 and TRBJ1-2; 7 bases agree with TRBD1. Germline lookup yields CDR1 SEHNR and CDR2 FQNEAQ (reference sequence). The J segment lost 2 bases and the V segment lost 5 bases, leaving 8 bases of the junction unmatched. The CDR3 contains 15 residues. The CDR3 is CASSLARGQNYGYTF. The CDR3 DNA reads TGTGCCAGCAGCCTCGCCCGGGGACAGAACTATGGCTACACCTTC.

The sample holds a few counts of this clonotype. CDR3: CASSKREGFDEQFF. The CDR3 bases are TGTGCCAGCAGCAAGCGGGAGGGCTTCGATGAGCAGTTCTTC. The rearrangement uses TRBV11-2 and TRBJ2-1; 10 bases line up with TRBD2. Per germline, CDR1 SGHAT and CDR2 FQNNGV. CDR3 length: 14 amino acids. V lost 5 bases, J lost 8 bases, and 6 bases stayed unmatched.

There are a few counts of this clonotype. DNA of the CDR3: TGTGCCAGCAGTAACGACAGGGGGGATCGTGGCTACACCTTC. It yields the protein CASSNDRGDRGYTF. This chain connects TRBV7-2 to TRBJ1-2; TRBD1 agrees at 9 bases. Trimming took 6 bases from V and 7 from J; bases not matched to a gene: 9. The germline V gene encodes CDR1 SGHTA and CDR2 FQGNSA. The CDR3 covers 14 residues.

This sequence joins TRBV7-7 and TRBJ1-4; D possibly corresponds to TRBD1 (5 bases). Germline values: CDR1 SSHAT, CDR2 FNYEAQ (reference sequence). Trimming cost V 2 bases and J 7 bases, with 14 bases left between them. The CDR3 consists of 15 residues. CDR3 residues: CASSLSRGKGEKLFF. The CDR3 DNA reads TGTGCCAGCAGCTTAAGTCGGGGCAAGGGTGAAAAACTGTTTTTT.

This clonotype was counted a few times. The rearrangement joins TRBV12-3 or TRBV12-4 to TRBJ1-1; possibly TRBD1 for D (5 bases). The CDR3 spans 13 residues. Trimming removed 3 bases at V and 11 bases at J, with 16 bases between. CDR3 sequence (DNA): TGTGCCAGCAGTTTGGGAGGCAGGGTGGAGGCTTTCTTT. It specifies CASSLGGRVEAFF.

The chain is built from TRBV5-1 and TRBJ1-1; 7 bases agree with TRBD1. Germline V gene lookup returns CDR1 SGHRS and CDR2 YFSETQ. The CDR3 is made up of 14 amino acids. J lost 8 bases, V lost 3 bases, and 10 bases had no gene match. For the CDR3, the DNA is TGCGCCAGCAGCTCCGGGACAGCTATTTTAGAAGCTTTCTTT. It encodes CASSSGTAILEAFF. The variable domain in full, completed from reference TRBV5-1 and TRBJ1-1, reads KAGVTQTPRYLIKTRGQQVTLSCSPISGHRSVSWYQQTPGQGLQFLFEYFSETQRNKGNFPGRFSGRQFSNSRSEMNVSTLELGDSALYLCASSSGTAILEAFFGQGTRLTVV.

This clonotype was detected only a few times. The J gene is TRBJ2-7, the V gene TRBV18; the D is unclear. V shed 1 base and J shed 3 bases, with 7 bases lying between them. CDR1 and CDR2 from the germline V gene are KGHSH and LQKENI. The CDR3 spans 13 residues. The CDR3 DNA reads as TGTGCCAGCTCACCACACACAGACTACGAGCAGTACTTC. Residues: CASSPHTDYEQYF.

This clonotype showed up just a few times. The chain uses TRBV7-2 and TRBJ2-3; 10 nucleotides line up with TRBD2. The trim removed 4 bases at V and 1 base at J, leaving 5 bases unmatched. CDR1 is SGHTA, CDR2 FQGNSA, per germline. The CDR3 length is 16 residues. The CDR3 here is CASSSLAGAGTDTQYF. Here the CDR3 DNA reads TGTGCCAGCAGCTCTCTAGCGGGGGCCGGCACAGATACGCAGTATTTT.

The chain carries TRBV10-3 and TRBJ2-1; D possibly uses TRBD1 or TRBD2 (5 bases each). Trimming cost V 6 bases and J 7 bases, with 16 bases left between them. This CDR3 region has 14 residues. Germline values: CDR1 ENHRY, CDR2 SYGVKD. The CDR3 bases are TGTGCCATCAGGGCTGAGGGACCGTGGAATGAGCAGTTCTTC. It yields the protein CAIRAEGPWNEQFF.

This clonotype was seen only a few times. This sequence joins TRBV5-8 and TRBJ2-5; no clear D gene. V dropped 3 bases and J dropped 1 base, with 19 bases sitting between them. Germline V gene sequence: CDR1 SGHTS, CDR2 YDEGEE. The CDR3 loop spans 17 amino acids. The CDR3 spells CASSSEFERYIQETQYF. Written as DNA, the CDR3 is TGTGCCAGCAGCTCCGAGTTCGAGAGATACATCCAAGAGACCCAGTACTTC.

This clonotype came up a few times. One end of the junction varies from germline; a read error may be responsible. The chain couples TRBV12-3 or TRBV12-4 to TRBJ2-7; D ambiguous. The CDR3 is 13 amino acids. This CDR3 reads CASRLGVVHEQYF. CDR3 nucleotide sequence: TGTGCCAGCAGATTAGGAGTAGTCCACGAGCAGTACTTC.

V and J are TRBV20-1 and TRBJ1-5; D remains unclear. Trimming pared 3 bases from V and 3 bases from J, leaving 9 bases between. CDR1 is DFQATT and CDR2 is SNEGSKA in the germline V gene (reference sequence). The CDR3 is made up of 13 amino acids. The CDR3 is CSASSWSNQPQHF. CDR3 bases: TGCAGTGCTAGTAGCTGGTCCAATCAGCCCCAGCATTTT.

This clonotype has only a few counts. V is TRBV11-3 and J is TRBJ1-6; D call uncertain. The CDR3 sequence is 15 residues long. Trimming pared 1 base from V and 2 bases from J, leaving 6 bases between. CDR1 and CDR2 (germline): SGHNT, YENEEA. This chain's CDR3 is CASSLGSAYNSPLHF. For the CDR3, the DNA is TGTGCCAGCAGCTTAGGGAGCGCCTATAATTCACCCCTCCACTTT. The variable domain in full, completed from reference TRBV11-3 and TRBJ1-6, reads EAGVVQSPRYKIIEKKQPVAFWCNPISGHNTLYWYLQNLGQGPELLIRYENEEAVDDSQLPKDRFSAERLKGVDSTLKIQPAELGDSAVYLCASSLGSAYNSPLHFGNGTRLTVT.

This clonotype was found a few times. The rearrangement uses TRBV5-1 and TRBJ2-3; D is perhaps TRBD2 (6 bases). Trimming removed 0 bases from V and 1 base from J, with 9 bases in between. The CDR3 runs to 15 residues. CDR1 SGHRS and CDR2 YFSETQ come from the germline V gene. The CDR3 coding sequence is TGCGCCAGCAGCTTGGCGGGGGTTCGCACAGATACGCAGTATTTT. Its translation: CASSLAGVRTDTQYF.

This clonotype came up a few times. The chain carries TRBV3-1 and TRBJ2-3, with 9 positions matching TRBD1. Germline CDR1 LGHDT, CDR2 YNNKEL (reference sequence). This CDR3 spans 15 amino acids. The V and J ends lost 0 bases and 6 bases, in that order; junction bases with no gene match: 4. The CDR3 DNA sequence: TGTGCCAGCAGCCAAGAGGGACAGGGAGCCGATACGCAGTATTTT. Its translation: CASSQEGQGADTQYF.